A selection of T cell receptor beta chains follows, all from one sample in a study of blood T cell repertoires in COVID-19. TCRdb's table, derived via immunoSEQ multiplex PCR, lists solely in-frame clones and lacks some. The sample comprises about 160,000 clones, over 70% of which are singletons, and roughly 9.2% rests with the top ten. Sequencing input: peripheral blood. The receptors here all came from an elderly woman with active or convalescent COVID-19. CDR3s include the opening cysteine and the closing phenylalanine or tryptophan. A D gene is named only where the DNA matches it firmly. Only part of the rows carry a size: once, few, many, or a class if the clone is expanded.

D: -; J: TRBJ2-3; V: TRBV5-8; size: once; DNA: TGTGCCAGCAGCTTGTATGGCGGAATGAGCACAGATACGCAGTATTTT; CDR3: CASSLYGGMSTDTQYF
D: -; J: TRBJ1-1; V: TRBV5-4; size: -; DNA: TGTGCCAGCAGCCCTCTAAACGTCGGGGTCACTGAAGCTTTCTTT; CDR3: CASSPLNVGVTEAFF
D: TRBD2; J: TRBJ2-3; V: TRBV25-1; size: -; DNA: TGTGCCAGCAGTGAAGGCGGGAGGACAGATACGCAGTATTTT; CDR3: CASSEGGRTDTQYF
D: TRBD1; J: TRBJ2-1; V: TRBV19; size: -; DNA: TGTGCCAGCAGACAGGGTCCCTACAATGAGCAGTTCTTC; CDR3: CASRQGPYNEQFF
D: TRBD1; J: TRBJ2-2; V: TRBV4-3; size: -; DNA: TGCGCCAGCAGCCAAACCGTGGGGACAGCTAACACCGGGGAGCTGTTTTTT; CDR3: CASSQTVGTANTGELFF
D: -; J: TRBJ2-1; V: TRBV1; size: once; DNA: TGCACCAGCAGCCTCCAACCTTCCGCGAATGAGCAGTTCTTC; CDR3: CTSSLQPSANEQFF
D: -; J: TRBJ2-3; V: TRBV5-1; size: -; DNA: TGCGCCAGCGCGGAAGGACTTCTTAGCACAGATACGCAGTATTTT; CDR3: CASAEGLLSTDTQYF
D: -; J: TRBJ1-5; V: TRBV12-3/TRBV12-4; size: -; DNA: TGTGCCAGCAGTTTGGGCTTAAATCAGCCCCAGCATTTT; CDR3: CASSLGLNQPQHF
D: -; J: TRBJ2-3; V: TRBV27; size: -; DNA: TGTGCCAGCAGTTTATCAGGAGGAACAGATACGCAGTATTTT; CDR3: CASSLSGGTDTQYF
D: -; J: TRBJ2-2; V: TRBV10-3; size: -; DNA: TGTGCCATCAGTGAGTCACTTCGAGGTAACACCGGGGAGCTGTTTTTT; CDR3: CAISESLRGNTGELFF
D: -; J: TRBJ2-7; V: TRBV6-5; size: -; DNA: TGTGCCAGCAGTTACGGTAGTCAGGGGAAGGCGGAGCAGTACTTC; CDR3: CASSYGSQGKAEQYF
D: TRBD1; J: TRBJ1-2; V: TRBV6-2/TRBV6-3; size: -; DNA: TGTGCCAGCAGTGTGGGACAGGGATTTGGCTACACCTTC; CDR3: CASSVGQGFGYTF
D: -; J: TRBJ1-1; V: TRBV10-3; size: -; DNA: TGTGCCATCAGTGAGCCACAGCTTCCTGAAGCTTTCTTT; CDR3: CAISEPQLPEAFF
D: -; J: TRBJ1-2; V: TRBV29-1; size: once; DNA: TGCAGCGTTGAAGAAGAGAGGGTCTATGGCTACACCTTC; CDR3: CSVEEERVYGYTF
D: -; J: TRBJ1-2; V: TRBV5-6; size: -; DNA: TGTGCCAGCAGCTGGCAGGGGAGCTATGGCTACACCTTC; CDR3: CASSWQGSYGYTF
D: -; J: TRBJ2-2; V: TRBV7-2; size: few; DNA: TGTGCCAGCACCTACGGGACAAATATGGGGGAGCTGTTTTTT; CDR3: CASTYGTNMGELFF
D: TRBD2; J: TRBJ2-7; V: TRBV4-2; size: -; DNA: TGTGCCAGCAGCCAAGAGGGGCGGGAGGACTACGAGCAGTACTTC; CDR3: CASSQEGREDYEQYF
D: TRBD1; J: TRBJ1-2; V: TRBV5-1; size: few; DNA: TGCGCCAGCAGCCGGACAGGGGCTAACTATGGCTACACCTTC; CDR3: CASSRTGANYGYTF
D: -; J: TRBJ1-6; V: TRBV5-1; size: -; DNA: TGCGCCAGCAGCTTGGAGGGGATATCCTATAATTCACCCCTCCACTTT; CDR3: CASSLEGISYNSPLHF
D: -; J: TRBJ1-4; V: TRBV7-8; size: -; DNA: TGTGCCAGCAGCTTGGGGACACTCCATAATGAAAAACTGTTTTTT; CDR3: CASSLGTLHNEKLFF
D: -; J: TRBJ2-7; V: TRBV12-3/TRBV12-4; size: -; DNA: TGTGCCAGCAGTCGTTTGAGGGCCTACGAGCAGTACTTC; CDR3: CASSRLRAYEQYF
D: -; J: TRBJ2-7; V: TRBV7-8; size: -; DNA: TGTGCCAGCAGCCTTAGAGATTACGAGCAGTACTTC; CDR3: CASSLRDYEQYF
D: TRBD1; J: TRBJ2-1; V: TRBV6-5; size: -; DNA: TGTGCCAGCATTACCCCGAGGGGGCGTCATTATGAGCAGTTCTTC; CDR3: CASITPRGRHYEQFF
D: -; J: TRBJ2-3; V: TRBV14; size: -; DNA: TGTGCCAGCAGCCCCCAAGGAGAGGCCGAAGATACGCAGTATTTT; CDR3: CASSPQGEAEDTQYF
D: -; J: TRBJ1-2; V: TRBV5-1; size: -; DNA: TGCGCCAGCAGCTTGGGCCAGGGGAGTGGCTACACCTTC; CDR3: CASSLGQGSGYTF
D: -; J: TRBJ1-2; V: TRBV5-1; size: -; DNA: TGCGCCAGCAGCTTGGAAGGGGCGCGGGGCTACACCTTC; CDR3: CASSLEGARGYTF
D: -; J: TRBJ2-1; V: TRBV10-3; size: once; DNA: TGTGCCATCAGTTCCCAGAGGTCAGGGACACAGGTCGATAAGCAGTTCTTC; CDR3: CAISSQRSGTQVDKQFF
D: -; J: TRBJ2-3; V: TRBV20-1; size: -; DNA: TGCAGTGCTAGTACTCTCACAGGGATTGGGGGGGTCACAGATACGCAGTATTTT; CDR3: CSASTLTGIGGVTDTQYF
D: -; J: TRBJ1-1; V: TRBV27; size: -; DNA: TGTGCCAGCAGTCCGGTGATGAACACTGAAGCTTTCTTT; CDR3: CASSPVMNTEAFF
D: -; J: TRBJ2-7; V: TRBV12-3/TRBV12-4; size: -; DNA: TGTGCCAGCAGTCCGGACATACCCGAGCAGTACTTC; CDR3: CASSPDIPEQYF